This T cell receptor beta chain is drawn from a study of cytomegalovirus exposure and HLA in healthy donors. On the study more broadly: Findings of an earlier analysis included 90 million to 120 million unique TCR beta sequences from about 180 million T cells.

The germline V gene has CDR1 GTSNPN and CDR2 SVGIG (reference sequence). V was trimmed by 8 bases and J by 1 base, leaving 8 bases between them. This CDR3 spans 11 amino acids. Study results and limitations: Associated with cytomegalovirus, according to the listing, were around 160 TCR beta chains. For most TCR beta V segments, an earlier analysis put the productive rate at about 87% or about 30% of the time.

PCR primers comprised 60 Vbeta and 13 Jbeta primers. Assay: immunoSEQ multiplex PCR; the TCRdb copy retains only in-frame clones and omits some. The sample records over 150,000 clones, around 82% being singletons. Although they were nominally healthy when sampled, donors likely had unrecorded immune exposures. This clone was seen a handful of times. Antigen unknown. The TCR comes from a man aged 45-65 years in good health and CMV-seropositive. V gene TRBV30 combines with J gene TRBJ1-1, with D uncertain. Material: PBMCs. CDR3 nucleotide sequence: TGTGCCCGCCACAAGAACACTGAAGCTTTCTTT. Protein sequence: CARHKNTEAFF.